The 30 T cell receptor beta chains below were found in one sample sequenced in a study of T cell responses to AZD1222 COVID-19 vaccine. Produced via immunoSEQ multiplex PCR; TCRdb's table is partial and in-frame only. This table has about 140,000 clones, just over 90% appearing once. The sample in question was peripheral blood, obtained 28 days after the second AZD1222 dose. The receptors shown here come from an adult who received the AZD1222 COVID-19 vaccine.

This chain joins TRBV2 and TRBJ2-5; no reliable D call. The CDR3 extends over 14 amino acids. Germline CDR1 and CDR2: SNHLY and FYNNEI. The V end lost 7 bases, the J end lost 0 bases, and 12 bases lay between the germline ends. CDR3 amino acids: CASTEDTYQETQYF. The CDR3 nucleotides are TGTGCCAGCACCGAAGACACGTACCAAGAGACCCAGTACTTC.

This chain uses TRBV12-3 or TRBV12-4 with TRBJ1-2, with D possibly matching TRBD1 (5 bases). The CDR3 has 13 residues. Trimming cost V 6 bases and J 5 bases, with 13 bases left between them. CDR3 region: CASSFDRKYGYTF. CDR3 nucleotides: TGTGCCAGCAGCTTCGACAGAAAGTATGGCTACACCTTC.

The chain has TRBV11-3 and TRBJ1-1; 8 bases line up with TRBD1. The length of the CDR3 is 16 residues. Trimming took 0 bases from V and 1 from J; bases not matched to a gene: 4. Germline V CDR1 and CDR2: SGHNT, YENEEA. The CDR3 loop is CASSLEIGTGNTEAFF. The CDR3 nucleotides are TGTGCCAGCAGCTTAGAGATCGGGACAGGGAACACTGAAGCTTTCTTT.

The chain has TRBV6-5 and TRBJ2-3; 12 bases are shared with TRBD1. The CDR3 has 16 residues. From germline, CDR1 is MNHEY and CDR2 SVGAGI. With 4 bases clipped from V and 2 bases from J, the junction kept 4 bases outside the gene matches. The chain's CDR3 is CASSLGQGAYTDTQYF. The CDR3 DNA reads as TGTGCCAGCAGTTTGGGACAGGGGGCCTACACAGATACGCAGTATTTT.

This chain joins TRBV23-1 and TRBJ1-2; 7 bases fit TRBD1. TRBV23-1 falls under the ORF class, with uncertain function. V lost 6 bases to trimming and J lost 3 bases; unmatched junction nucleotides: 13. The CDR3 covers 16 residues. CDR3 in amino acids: CASSPDRRPWDYGYTF. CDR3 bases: TGCGCCAGCAGCCCGGACAGGCGCCCGTGGGACTATGGCTACACCTTC.

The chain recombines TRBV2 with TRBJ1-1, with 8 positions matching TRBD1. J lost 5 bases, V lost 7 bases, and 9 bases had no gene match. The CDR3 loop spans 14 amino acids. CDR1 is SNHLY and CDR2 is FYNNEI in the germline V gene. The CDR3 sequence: CASMRGQGGTEAFF. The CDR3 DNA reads TGTGCCAGCATGAGAGGACAGGGAGGGACTGAAGCTTTCTTT.

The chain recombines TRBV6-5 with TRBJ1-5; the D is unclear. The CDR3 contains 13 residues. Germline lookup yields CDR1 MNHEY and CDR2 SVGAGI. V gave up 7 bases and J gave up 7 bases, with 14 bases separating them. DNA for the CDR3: TGTGCCAGCAAAAGGGAAGGAGAGCAGCCCCAGCATTTT. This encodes CASKREGEQPQHF.

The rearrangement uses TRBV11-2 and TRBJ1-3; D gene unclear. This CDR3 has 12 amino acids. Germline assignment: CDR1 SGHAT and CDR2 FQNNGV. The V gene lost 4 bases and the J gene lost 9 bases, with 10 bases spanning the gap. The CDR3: CASSSSRSTIYF. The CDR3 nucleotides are TGTGCCAGCAGCTCATCGAGGTCCACCATATATTTT.

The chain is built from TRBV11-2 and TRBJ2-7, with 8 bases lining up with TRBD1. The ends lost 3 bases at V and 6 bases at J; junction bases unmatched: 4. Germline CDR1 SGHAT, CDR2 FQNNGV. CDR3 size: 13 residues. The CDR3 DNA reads TGTGCCAGCAGCTTGGACAGGGTTGGCGAGCAGTACTTC. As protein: CASSLDRVGEQYF.

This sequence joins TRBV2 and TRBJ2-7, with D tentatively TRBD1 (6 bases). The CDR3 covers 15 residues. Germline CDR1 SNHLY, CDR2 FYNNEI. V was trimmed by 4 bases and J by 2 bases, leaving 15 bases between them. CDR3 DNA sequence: TGTGCCAGCAGTGGGTACCAGGGGCATCCCTACGAGCAGTACTTC. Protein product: CASSGYQGHPYEQYF.

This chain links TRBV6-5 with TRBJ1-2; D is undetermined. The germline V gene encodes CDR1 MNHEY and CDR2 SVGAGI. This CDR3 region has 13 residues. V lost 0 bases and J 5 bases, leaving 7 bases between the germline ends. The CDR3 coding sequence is TGTGCCAGCAGTTACTCGGCGGATTATGGCTACACCTTC. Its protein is CASSYSADYGYTF.

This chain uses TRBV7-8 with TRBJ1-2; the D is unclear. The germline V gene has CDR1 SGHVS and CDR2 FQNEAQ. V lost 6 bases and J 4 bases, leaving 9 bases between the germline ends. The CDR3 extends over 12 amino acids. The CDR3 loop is CASSSPVYGYTF. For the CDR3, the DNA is TGTGCCAGCAGTTCACCGGTCTATGGCTACACCTTC. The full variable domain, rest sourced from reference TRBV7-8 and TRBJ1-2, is GAGVSQSPRYKVAKRGQDVALRCDPISGHVSLFWYQQALGQGPEFLTYFQNEAQLDKSGLPSDRFFAERPEGSVSTLKIQRTQQEDSAVYLCASSSPVYGYTFGSGTRLTVV.

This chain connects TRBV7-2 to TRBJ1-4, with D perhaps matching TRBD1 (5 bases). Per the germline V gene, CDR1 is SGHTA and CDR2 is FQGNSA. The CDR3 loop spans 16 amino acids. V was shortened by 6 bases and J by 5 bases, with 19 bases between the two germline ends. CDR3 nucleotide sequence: TGTGCCAGCAGTTCCGGGGGGAGGGCAATAAATGAAAAACTGTTTTTT. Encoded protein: CASSSGGRAINEKLFF.

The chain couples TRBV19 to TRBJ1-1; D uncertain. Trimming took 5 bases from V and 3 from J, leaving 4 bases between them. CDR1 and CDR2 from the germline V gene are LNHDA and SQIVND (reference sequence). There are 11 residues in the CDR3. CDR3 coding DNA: TGTGCCAGTAGTTTATACACTGAAGCTTTCTTT. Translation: CASSLYTEAFF.

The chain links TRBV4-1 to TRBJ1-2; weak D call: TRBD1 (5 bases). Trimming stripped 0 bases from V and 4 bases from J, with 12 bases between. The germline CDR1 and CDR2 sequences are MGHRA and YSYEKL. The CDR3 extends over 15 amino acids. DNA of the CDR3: TGCGCCAGCAGCCAAGATGCAAGGGGCGGCTATGGCTACACCTTC. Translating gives CASSQDARGGYGYTF.

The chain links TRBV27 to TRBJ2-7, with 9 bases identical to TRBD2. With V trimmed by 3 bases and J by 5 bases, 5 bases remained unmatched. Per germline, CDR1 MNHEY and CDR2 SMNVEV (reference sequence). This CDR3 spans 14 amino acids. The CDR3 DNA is TGTGCCAGCAGTTTTAGCGGGAGTAAGAACGAGCAGTACTTC. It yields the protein CASSFSGSKNEQYF.

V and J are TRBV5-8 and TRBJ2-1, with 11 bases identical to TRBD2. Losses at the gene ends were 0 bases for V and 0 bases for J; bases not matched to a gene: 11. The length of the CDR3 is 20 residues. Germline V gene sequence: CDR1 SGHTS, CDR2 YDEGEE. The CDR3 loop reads CASSLARTSGPWSSYNEQFF. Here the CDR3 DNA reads TGTGCCAGCAGCTTGGCCCGGACTAGCGGGCCGTGGAGCTCCTACAATGAGCAGTTCTTC.

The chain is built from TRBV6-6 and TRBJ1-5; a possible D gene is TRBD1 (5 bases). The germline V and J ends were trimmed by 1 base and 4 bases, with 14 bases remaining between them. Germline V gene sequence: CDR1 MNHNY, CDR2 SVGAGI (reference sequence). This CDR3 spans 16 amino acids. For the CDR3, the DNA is TGTGCCAGCAGTTACTTCGGCAGGGCCCCTAATCAGCCCCAGCATTTT. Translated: CASSYFGRAPNQPQHF.

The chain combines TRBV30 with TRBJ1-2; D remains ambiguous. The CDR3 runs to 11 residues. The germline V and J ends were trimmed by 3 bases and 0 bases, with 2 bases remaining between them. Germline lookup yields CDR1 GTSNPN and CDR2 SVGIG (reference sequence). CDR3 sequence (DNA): TGTGCCTGGAGCCCTAACTATGGCTACACCTTC. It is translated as CAWSPNYGYTF. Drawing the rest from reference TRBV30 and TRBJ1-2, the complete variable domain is SQTIHQWPATLVQPVGSPLSLECTVEGTSNPNLYWYRQAAGRGLQLLFYSVGIGQISSEVPQNLSASRPQDRQFILSSKKLLLSDSGFYLCAWSPNYGYTFGSGTRLTVV.

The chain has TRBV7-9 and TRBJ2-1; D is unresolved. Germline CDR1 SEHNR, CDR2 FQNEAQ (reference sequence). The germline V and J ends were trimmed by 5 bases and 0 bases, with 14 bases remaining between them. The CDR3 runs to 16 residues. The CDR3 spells CASSPTPGYSYNEQFF. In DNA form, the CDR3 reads TGTGCCAGCAGCCCTACCCCAGGCTACTCCTACAATGAGCAGTTCTTC.

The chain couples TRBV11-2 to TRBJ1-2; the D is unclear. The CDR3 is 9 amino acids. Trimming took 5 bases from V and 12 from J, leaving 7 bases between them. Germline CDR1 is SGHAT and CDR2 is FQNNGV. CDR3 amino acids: CASSPGHTF. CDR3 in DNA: TGTGCCAGCAGCCCCGGTCACACCTTC.

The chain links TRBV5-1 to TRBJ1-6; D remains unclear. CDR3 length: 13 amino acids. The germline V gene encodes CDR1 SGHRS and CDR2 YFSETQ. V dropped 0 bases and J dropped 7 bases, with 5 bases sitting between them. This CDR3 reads CASSLEGNSPLHF. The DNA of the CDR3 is TGCGCCAGCAGCTTGGAGGGCAATTCACCCCTCCACTTT.

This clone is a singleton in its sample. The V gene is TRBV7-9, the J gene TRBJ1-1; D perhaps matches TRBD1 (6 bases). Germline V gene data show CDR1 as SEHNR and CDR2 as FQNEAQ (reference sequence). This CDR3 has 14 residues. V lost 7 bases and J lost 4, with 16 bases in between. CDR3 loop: CASTSRGGLTEAFF. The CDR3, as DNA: TGTGCCAGCACCTCCCGGGGGGGGCTCACTGAAGCTTTCTTT.

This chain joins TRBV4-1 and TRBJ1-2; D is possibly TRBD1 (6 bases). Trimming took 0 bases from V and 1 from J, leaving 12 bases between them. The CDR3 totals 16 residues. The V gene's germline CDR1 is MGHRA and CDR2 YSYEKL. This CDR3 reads CASSQDRGGLNYGYTF. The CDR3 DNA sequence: TGCGCCAGCAGCCAAGATAGAGGGGGACTTAACTATGGCTACACCTTC.

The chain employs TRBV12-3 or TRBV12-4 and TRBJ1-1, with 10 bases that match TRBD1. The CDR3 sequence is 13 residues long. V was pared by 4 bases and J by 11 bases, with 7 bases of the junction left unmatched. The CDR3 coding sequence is TGTGCCAGCAGTTCCCGACAGGGGGCTAGCGCTTTCTTT. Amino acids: CASSSRQGASAFF.

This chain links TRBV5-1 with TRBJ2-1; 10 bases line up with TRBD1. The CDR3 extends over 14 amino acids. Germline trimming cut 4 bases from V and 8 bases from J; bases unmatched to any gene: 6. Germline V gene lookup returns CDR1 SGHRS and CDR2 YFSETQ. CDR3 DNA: TGCGCCAGCAGCCGTGACAGGGGGCGGGATGAGCAGTTCTTC. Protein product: CASSRDRGRDEQFF.

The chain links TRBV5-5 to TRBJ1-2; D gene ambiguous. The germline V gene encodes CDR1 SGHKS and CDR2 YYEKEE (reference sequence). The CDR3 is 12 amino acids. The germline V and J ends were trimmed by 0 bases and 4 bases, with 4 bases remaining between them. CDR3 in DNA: TGTGCCAGCAGCTTGGAACTCTATGGCTACACCTTC. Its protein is CASSLELYGYTF.

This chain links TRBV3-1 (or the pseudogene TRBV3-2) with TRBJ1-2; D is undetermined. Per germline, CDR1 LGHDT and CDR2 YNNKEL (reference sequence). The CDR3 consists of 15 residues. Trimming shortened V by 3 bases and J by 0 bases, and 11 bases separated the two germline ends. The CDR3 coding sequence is TGTGCCAGCAGCCAGGGTTTTGCCACTAACTATGGCTACACCTTC. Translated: CASSQGFATNYGYTF.

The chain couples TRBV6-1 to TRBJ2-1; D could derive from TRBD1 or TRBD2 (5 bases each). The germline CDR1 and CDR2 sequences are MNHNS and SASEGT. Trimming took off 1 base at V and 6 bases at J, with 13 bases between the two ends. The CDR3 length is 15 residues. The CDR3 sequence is CASSEGGAGSNEQFF. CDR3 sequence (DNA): TGTGCCAGCAGTGAAGGTGGGGCAGGGAGCAATGAGCAGTTCTTC.

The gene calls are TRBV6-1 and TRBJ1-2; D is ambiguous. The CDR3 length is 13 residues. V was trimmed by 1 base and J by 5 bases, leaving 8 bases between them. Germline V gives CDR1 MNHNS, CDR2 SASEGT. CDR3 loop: CASSEEGGYGYTF. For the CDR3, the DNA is TGTGCCAGCAGTGAAGAGGGAGGTTATGGCTACACCTTC.